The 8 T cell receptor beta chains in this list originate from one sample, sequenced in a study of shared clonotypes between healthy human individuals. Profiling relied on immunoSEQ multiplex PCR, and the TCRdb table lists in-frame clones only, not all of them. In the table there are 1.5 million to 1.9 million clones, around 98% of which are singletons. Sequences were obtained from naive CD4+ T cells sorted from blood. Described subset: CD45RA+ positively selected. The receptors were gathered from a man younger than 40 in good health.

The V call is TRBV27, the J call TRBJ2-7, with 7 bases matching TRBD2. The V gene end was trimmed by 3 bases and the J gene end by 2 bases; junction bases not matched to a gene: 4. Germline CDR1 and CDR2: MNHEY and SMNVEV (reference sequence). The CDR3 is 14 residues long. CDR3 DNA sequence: TGTGCCAGCAGTTTGCCGGGGGGTGCCTACGAGCAGTACTTC. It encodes CASSLPGGAYEQYF.

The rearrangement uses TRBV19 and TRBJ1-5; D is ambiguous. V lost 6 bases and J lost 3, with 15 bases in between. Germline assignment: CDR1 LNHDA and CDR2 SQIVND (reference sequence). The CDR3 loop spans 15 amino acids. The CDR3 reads CASRHPGRANQPQHF. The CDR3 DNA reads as TGTGCCAGTAGGCACCCCGGGAGGGCCAATCAGCCCCAGCATTTT.

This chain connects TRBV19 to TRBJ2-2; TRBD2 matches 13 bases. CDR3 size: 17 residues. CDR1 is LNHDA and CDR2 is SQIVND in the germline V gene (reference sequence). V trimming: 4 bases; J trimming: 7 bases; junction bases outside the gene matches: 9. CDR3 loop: CASSTGLAGVENGELFF. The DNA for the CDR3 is TGTGCCAGTAGTACCGGACTAGCGGGAGTGGAGAACGGGGAGCTGTTTTTT.

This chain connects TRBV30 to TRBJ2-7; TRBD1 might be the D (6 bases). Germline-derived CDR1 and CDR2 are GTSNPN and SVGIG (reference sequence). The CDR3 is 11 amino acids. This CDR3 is CAGTGLNEQYF. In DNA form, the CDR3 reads TGTGCGGGAACAGGGCTCAACGAGCAGTACTTC.

The CDR3 bases are TGTGCCAGCAGCTTAGGGCCCGAGCAGTACTTC. It codes for CASSLGPEQYF. The chain is built from TRBV7-6 and TRBJ2-7, with D unclear. The V end was cut by 1 base, the J end by 6 bases, with 4 bases between. CDR3 length equals 11 residues. Germline assignment: CDR1 SGHVS and CDR2 FNYEAQ.

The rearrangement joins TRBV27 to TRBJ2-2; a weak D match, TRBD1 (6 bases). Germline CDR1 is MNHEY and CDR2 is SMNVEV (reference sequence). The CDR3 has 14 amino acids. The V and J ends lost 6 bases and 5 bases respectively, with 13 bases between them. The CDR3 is CASSLQTGTGELFF. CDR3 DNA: TGTGCCAGCAGCTTACAAACAGGGACCGGGGAGCTGTTTTTT.

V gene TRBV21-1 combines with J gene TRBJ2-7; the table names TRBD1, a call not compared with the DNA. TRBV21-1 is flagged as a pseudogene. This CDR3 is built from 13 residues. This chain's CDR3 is CASTDKVSYEQYF. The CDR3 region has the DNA TGTGCCAGTACCGACAAGGTTTCCTACGAGCAGTACTTC.

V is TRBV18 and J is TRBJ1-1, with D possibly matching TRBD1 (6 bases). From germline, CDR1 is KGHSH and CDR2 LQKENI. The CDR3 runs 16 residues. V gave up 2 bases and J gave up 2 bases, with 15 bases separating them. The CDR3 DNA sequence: TGTGCCAGCTCACCATTCAACTCGGGGGGCAACACTGAAGCTTTCTTT. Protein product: CASSPFNSGGNTEAFF.